The clone carrying this TCR beta chain was found many times. Antigen specificity is unknown. Only patients with CD8+CD57+ cell expansion on flow cytometry were chosen for sequencing. This sample stems from a study of CD8+CD57+ T cells in acquired aplastic anemia. Whole-study results and caveats: Between patients and controls, around 31 CD8+ CDR3 sequences were found in common.

Both TCR beta VDJ combination and CDR3 sequence profiling were carried out. Genomic DNA was the template for this profiling. TCRdb independently ran MiXCR on the reads; one entry per CDR3 protein. There are 260,000 or so distinct CDR3 sequences in the sample; 47% occur only once, and over 7.5% lies in the top ten. CDR1 and CDR2 (germline): DFQATT, SNEGSKA (reference sequence). V shed 3 bases and J shed 0 bases, with 9 bases lying between them. This CDR3 has 13 amino acids. The sample consisted of sorted CD4+, CD8+, or CD8+CD57+ T cells (not recorded which) from PBMCs. The rearrangement links TRBV20-1 to TRBJ2-7; D may match TRBD1 or TRBD2 (5 bases each). The TCR comes from a human donor with aplastic anemia. Here the CDR3 DNA reads TGCAGTGCTAGTTCCGGGACCTCCTACGAGCAGTACTTC. Translating gives CSASSGTSYEQYF.